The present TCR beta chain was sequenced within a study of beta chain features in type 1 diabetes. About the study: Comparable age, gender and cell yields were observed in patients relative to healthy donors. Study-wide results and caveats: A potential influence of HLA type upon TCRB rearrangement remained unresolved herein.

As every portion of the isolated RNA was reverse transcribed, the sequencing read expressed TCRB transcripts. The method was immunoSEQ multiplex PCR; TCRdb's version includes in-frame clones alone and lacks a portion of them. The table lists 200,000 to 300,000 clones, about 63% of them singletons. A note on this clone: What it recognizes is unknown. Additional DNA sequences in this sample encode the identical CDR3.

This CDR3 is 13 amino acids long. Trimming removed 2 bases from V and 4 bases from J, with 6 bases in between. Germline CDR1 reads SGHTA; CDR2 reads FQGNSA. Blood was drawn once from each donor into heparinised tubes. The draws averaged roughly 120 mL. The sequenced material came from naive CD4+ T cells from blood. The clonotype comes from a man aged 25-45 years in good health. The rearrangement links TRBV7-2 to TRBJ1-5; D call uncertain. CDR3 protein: CASSLQGNQPQHF. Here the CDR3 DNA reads TGTGCCAGCAGCTTACAAGGGAATCAGCCCCAGCATTTT.